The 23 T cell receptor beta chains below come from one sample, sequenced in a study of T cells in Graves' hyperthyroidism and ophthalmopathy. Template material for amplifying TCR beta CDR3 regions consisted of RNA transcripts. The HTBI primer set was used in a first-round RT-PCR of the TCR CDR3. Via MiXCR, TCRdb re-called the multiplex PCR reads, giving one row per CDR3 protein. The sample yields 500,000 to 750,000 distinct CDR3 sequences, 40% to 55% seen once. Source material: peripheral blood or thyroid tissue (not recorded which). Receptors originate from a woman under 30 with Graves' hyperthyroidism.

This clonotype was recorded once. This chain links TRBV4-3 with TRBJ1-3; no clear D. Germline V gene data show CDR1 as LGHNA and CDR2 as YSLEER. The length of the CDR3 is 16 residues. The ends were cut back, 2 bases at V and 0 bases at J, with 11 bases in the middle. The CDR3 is CASSQPYRSSGNTIYF. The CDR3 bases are TGCGCCAGCAGCCAACCCTACAGAAGCTCTGGAAACACCATATATTTT.

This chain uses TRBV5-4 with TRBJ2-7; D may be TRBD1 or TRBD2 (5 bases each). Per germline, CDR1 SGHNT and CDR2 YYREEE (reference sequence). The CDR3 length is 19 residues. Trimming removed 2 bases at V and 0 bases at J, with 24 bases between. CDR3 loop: CASSLVPFSSGRSSYEQYF. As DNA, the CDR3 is TGTGCCAGCAGCTTAGTGCCATTCTCGTCGGGGCGGAGCTCCTACGAGCAGTACTTC.

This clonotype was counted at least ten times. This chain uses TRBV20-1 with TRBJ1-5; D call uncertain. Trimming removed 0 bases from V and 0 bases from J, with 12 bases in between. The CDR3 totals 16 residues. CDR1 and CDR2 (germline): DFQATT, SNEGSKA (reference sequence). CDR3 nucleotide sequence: TGCAGTGCTAGAGATCCATGGGTTTATAGCAATCAGCCCCAGCATTTT. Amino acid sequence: CSARDPWVYSNQPQHF.

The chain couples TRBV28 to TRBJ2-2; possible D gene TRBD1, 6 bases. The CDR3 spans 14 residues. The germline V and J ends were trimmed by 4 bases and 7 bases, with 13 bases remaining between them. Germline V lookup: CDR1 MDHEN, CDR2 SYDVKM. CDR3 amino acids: CASSSRGWNGELFF. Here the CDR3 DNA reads TGTGCCAGCAGTTCCAGGGGCTGGAACGGGGAGCTGTTTTTT.

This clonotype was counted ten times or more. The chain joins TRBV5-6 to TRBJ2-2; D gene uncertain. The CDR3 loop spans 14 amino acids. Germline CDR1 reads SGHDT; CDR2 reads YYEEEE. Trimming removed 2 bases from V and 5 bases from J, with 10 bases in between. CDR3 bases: TGTGCCAGCAGCTTCGCCGGTGATACCGGGGAGCTGTTTTTT. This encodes CASSFAGDTGELFF.

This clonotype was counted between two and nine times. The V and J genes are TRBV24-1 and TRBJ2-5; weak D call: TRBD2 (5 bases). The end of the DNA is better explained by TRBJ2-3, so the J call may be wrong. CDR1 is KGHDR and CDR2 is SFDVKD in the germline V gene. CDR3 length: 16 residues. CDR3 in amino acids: CATSDPTLAGTDTQYF. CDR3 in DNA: TGTGCCACCAGTGATCCGACGCTAGCTGGCACAGATACGCAGTATTTT.

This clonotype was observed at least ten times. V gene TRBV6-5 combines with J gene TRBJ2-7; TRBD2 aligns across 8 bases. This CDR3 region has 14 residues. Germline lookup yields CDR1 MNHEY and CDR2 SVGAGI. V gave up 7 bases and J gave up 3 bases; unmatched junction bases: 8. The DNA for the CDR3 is TGTGCCAGCACGAAACCTAGCGGGTACTACGAGCAGTACTTC. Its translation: CASTKPSGYYEQYF.

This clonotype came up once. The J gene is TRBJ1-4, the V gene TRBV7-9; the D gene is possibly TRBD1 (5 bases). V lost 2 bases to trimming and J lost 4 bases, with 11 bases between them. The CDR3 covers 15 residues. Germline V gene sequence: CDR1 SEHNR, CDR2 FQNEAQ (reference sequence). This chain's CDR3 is CASSLSPGINEKLFF. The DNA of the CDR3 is TGTGCCAGCAGCTTATCTCCAGGGATTAATGAAAAACTGTTTTTT.

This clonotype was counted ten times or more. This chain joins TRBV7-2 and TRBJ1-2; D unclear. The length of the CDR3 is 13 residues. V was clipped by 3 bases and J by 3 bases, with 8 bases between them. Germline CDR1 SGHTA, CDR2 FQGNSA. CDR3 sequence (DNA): TGTGCCAGCAGCTTTTCCCTGTACTATGGCTACACCTTC. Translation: CASSFSLYYGYTF. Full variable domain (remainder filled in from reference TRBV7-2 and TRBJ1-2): GAGVSQSPSNKVTEKGKDVELRCDPISGHTALYWYRQSLGQGLEFLIYFQGNSAPDKSGLPSDRFSAERTGGSVSTLTIQRTQQEDSAVYLCASSFSLYYGYTFGSGTRLTVV.

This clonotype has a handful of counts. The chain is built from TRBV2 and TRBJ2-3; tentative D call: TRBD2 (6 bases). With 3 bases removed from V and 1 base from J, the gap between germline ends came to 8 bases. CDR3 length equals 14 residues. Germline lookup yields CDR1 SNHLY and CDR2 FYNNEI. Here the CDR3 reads CASSDREGTDTQYF. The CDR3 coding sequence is TGTGCCAGCAGTGACAGGGAGGGCACAGATACGCAGTATTTT.

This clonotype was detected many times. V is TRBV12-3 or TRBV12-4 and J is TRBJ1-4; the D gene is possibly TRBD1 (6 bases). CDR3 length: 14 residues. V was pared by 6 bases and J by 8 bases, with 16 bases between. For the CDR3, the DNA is TGTGCCAGCAGGAGAGGGGGGGCGAGGGAAAAACTGTTTTTT. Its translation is CASRRGGAREKLFF.

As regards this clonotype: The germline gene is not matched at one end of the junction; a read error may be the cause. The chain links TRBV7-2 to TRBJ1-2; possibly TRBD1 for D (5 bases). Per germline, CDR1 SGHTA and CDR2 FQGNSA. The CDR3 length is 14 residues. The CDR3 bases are TGCGCCAGCAGCCAGGAAGGGACTAGCTATGGCTACACCTTC. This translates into CASSQEGTSYGYTF.

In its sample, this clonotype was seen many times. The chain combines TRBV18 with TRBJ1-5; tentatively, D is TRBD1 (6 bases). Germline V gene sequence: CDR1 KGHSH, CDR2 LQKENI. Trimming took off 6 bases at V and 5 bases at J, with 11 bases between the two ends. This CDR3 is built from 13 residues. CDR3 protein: CASSQGSDQPQHF. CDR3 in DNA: TGTGCCAGCTCGCAGGGGTCGGATCAGCCCCAGCATTTT.

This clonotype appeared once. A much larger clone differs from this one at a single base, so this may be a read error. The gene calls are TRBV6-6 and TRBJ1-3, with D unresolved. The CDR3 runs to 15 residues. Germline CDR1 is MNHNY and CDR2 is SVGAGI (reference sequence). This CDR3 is CASSYSSSSGNTMYF. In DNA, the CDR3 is TGTGCCAGCAGTTACTCTTCGAGCTCTGGAAACACCATGTATTTT.

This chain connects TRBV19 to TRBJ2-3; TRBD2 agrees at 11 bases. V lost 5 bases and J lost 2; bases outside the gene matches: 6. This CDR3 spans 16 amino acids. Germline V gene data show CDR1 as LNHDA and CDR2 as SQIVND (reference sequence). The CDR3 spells CASSGGTSGDTDTQYF. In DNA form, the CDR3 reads TGTGCCAGTAGTGGGGGGACTAGCGGCGACACAGATACGCAGTATTTT.

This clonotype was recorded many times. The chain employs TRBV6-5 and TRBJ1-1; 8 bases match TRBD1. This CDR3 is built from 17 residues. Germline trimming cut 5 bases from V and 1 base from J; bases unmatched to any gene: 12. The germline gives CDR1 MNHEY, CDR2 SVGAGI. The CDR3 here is CASSPWTGTNPNTEAFF. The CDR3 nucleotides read TGTGCCAGCAGTCCCTGGACAGGGACCAACCCGAACACTGAAGCTTTCTTT.

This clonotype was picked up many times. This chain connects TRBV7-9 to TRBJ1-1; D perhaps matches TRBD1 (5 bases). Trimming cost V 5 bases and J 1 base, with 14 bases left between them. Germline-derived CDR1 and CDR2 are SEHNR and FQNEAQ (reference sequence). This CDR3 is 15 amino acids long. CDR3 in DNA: TGTGCCAGCAGCCCGGAAAGGGGAGGGAACACTGAAGCTTTCTTT. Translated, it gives CASSPERGGNTEAFF.

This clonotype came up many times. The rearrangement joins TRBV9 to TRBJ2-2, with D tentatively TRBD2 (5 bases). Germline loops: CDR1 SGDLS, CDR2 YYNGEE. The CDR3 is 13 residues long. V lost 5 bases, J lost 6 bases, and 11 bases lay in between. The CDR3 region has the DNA TGTGCCAGCAGGCCGCCTAGCTCCGGGGAGCTGTTTTTT. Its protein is CASRPPSSGELFF.

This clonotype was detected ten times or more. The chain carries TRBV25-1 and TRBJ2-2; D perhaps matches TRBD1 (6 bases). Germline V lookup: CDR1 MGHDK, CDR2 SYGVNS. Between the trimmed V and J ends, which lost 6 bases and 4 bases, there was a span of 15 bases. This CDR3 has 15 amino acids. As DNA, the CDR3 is TGTGCCAGCAGCCCGGGGCTAGGGGGCACCGGGGAGCTGTTTTTT. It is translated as CASSPGLGGTGELFF.

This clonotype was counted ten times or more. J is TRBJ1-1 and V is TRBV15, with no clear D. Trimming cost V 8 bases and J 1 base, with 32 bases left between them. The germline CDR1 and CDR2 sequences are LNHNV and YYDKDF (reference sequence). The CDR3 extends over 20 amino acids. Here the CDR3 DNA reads TGTGCCACCGCCCTGGATAGCCCTCATTCCCAGAGTAGAGGGAACACTGAAGCTTTCTTT. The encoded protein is CATALDSPHSQSRGNTEAFF. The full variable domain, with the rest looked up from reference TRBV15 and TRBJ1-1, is DAMVIQNPRYQVTQFGKPVTLSCSQTLNHNVMYWYQQKSSQAPKLLFHYYDKDFNNEADTPDNFQSRRPNTSFCFLDIRSPGLGDTAMYLCATALDSPHSQSRGNTEAFFGQGTRLTVV.

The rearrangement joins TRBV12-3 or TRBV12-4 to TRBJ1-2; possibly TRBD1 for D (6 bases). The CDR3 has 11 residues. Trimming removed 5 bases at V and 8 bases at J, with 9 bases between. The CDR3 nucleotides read TGTGCCAGCAGTGGAGGACAGGGCTACACCTTC. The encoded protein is CASSGGQGYTF.

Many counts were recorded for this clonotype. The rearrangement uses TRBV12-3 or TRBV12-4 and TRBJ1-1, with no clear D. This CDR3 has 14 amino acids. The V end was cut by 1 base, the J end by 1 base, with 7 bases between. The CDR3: CASSLEEGNTEAFF. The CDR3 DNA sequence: TGTGCCAGCAGTTTAGAGGAGGGGAACACTGAAGCTTTCTTT.

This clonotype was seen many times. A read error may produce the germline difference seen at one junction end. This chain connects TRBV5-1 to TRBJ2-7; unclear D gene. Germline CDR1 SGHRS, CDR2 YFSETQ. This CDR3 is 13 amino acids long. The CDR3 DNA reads TGTGCCAGCAGCTTAGGAGTCGCCTACGAGCAGTACTTC. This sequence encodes CASSLGVAYEQYF.